What follows is one T cell receptor (beta chain) and its context. Its antigen is not known. Relative to the germline gene, one junction end is altered; a read error may explain this. The germline V gene has CDR1 KGHSH and CDR2 LQKENI. CDR3 size: 15 residues. The sample is drawn from a study of cytomegalovirus exposure and HLA in healthy donors. Whole-study results and caveats: A later analysis associated 15,000 or so TCR beta sequences with HLA alleles at a 0.05 false discovery rate. Most TCR sequences were rare, but some public TCRs occurred in many donors. Within a later analysis, the majority of CMV-associated TCR beta chains appeared HLA-restricted.

With 60 Vbeta and 13 Jbeta primers, the PCR was carried out. The protocol was immunoSEQ multiplex PCR, while the TCRdb copy is restricted to in-frame clones and leaves out a portion. The sample lists 100,000 or so clones, around 80% seen once, with over 1.1% in the top ten. The sample taken for sequencing was PBMCs. The rearrangement links TRBV18 to TRBJ2-3, with a weak D call TRBD2 (6 bases). This TCR derives from a man in his forties in good health and CMV-seronegative. The chain's CDR3 is CASSPQEGKTDTQYF. CDR3 coding DNA: TGTGCCAGCTCCCCACAGGAGGGGAAGACAGATACGCAGTATTTT.